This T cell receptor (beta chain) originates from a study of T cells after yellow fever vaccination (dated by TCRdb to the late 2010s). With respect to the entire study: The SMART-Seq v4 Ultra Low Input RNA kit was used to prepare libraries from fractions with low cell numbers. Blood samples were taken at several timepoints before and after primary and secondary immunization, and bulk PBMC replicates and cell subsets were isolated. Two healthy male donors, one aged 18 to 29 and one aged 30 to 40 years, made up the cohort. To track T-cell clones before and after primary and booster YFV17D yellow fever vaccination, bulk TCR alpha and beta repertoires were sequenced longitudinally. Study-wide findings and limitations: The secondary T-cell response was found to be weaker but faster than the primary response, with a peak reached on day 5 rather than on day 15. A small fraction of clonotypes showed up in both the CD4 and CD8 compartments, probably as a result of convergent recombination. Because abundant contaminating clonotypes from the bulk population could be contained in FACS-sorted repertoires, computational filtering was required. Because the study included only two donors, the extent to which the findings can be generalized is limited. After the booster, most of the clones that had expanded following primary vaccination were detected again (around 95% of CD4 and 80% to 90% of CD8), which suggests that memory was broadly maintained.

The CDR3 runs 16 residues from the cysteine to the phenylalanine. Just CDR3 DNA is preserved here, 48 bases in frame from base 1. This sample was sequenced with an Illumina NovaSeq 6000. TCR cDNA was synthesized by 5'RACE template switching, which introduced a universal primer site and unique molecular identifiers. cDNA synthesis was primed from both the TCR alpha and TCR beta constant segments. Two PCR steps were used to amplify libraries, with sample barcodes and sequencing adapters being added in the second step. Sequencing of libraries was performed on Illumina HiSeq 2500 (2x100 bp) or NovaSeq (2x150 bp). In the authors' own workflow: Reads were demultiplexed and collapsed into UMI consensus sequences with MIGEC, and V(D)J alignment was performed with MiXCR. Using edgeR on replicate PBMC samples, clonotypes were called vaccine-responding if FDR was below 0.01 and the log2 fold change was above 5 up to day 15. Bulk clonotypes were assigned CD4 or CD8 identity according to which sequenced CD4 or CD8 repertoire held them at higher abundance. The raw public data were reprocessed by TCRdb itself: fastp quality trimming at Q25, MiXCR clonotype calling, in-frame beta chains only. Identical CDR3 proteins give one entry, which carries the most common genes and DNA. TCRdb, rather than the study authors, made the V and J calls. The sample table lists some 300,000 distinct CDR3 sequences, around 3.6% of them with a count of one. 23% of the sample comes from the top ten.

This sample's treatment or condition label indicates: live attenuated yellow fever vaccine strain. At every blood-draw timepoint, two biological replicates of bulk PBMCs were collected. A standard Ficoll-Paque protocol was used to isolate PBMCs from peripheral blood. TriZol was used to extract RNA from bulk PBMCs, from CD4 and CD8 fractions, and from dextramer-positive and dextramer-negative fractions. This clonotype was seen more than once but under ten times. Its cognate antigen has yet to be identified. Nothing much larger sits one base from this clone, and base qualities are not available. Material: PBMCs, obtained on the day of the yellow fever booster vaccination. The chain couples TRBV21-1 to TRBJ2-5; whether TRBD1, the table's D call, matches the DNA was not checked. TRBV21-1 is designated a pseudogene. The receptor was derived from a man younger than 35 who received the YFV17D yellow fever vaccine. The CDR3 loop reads CASSIGTGASQETQYF. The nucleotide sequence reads TGTGCCAGCAGCATCGGGACAGGGGCAAGTCAAGAGACCCAGTACTTC.